The 9 T cell receptor beta chains below come from one sample, sequenced in a study of blood T cell repertoires in COVID-19. Sequencing used immunoSEQ multiplex PCR; TCRdb keeps in-frame clones, though not all of them. The table lists a few hundred thousand clones, about 86% of them singletons. Specimen: peripheral blood. These receptors all stem from a man of 80 years or more with acute or convalescent COVID-19.

The chain couples TRBV29-1 to TRBJ2-3, with 7 bases matching TRBD1. V shed 1 base, J shed 0 bases, and the junction held 1 base outside the gene matches. This CDR3 is 14 amino acids long. Germline CDR1 reads SQVTM; CDR2 reads ANQGSEA. The CDR3 region has the DNA TGCAGCGTTGAAGCGGGACAGAGCACAGATACGCAGTATTTT. Its protein product is CSVEAGQSTDTQYF.

The chain has TRBV28 and TRBJ1-5; D call uncertain. V was clipped by 3 bases and J by 2 bases, with 2 bases between them. The germline V gene has CDR1 MDHEN and CDR2 SYDVKM. There are 12 residues in the CDR3. The CDR3 DNA reads as TGTGCCAGCAGTTTCGGCAATCAGCCCCAGCATTTT. This codes for CASSFGNQPQHF.

The V call is TRBV5-1, the J call TRBJ1-1; the match to TRBD1 covers 8 bases. The CDR3 loop spans 14 amino acids. Germline V gene lookup returns CDR1 SGHRS and CDR2 YFSETQ. V was pared by 1 base and J by 8 bases, with 7 bases of the junction left unmatched. The CDR3 DNA sequence: TGCGCCAGCAGCTTGCCCGGACAGGGCACAGAAGCTTTCTTT. It yields the protein CASSLPGQGTEAFF.

The V call is TRBV5-5, the J call TRBJ1-5; D remains unclear. The CDR3 has 15 amino acids. With 0 bases removed from V and 0 bases from J, the gap between germline ends came to 7 bases. Germline V gene data show CDR1 as SGHKS and CDR2 as YYEKEE (reference sequence). CDR3 residues: CASSLGQISNQPQHF. In DNA, the CDR3 is TGTGCCAGCAGCTTGGGTCAGATTAGCAATCAGCCCCAGCATTTT.

This sequence joins TRBV7-9 and TRBJ2-1, with 8 bases identical to TRBD2. The V and J ends lost 5 bases and 6 bases, in that order; junction bases with no gene match: 12. In germline, CDR1 is SEHNR, CDR2 FQNEAQ (reference sequence). This CDR3 is 16 amino acids long. In DNA, the CDR3 is TGTGCCAGCAGCCCAAAAGCGGGAGCCACTATCAATGAGCAGTTCTTC. It encodes CASSPKAGATINEQFF.

The rearrangement links TRBV28 to TRBJ1-4; no clear D. The germline gives CDR1 MDHEN, CDR2 SYDVKM. The V and J ends lost 1 base and 5 bases respectively, with 11 bases between them. The CDR3 spans 15 residues. CDR3 region: CASSLSRGDNEKLFF. The CDR3, as DNA: TGTGCCAGCAGTTTATCACGGGGAGACAATGAAAAACTGTTTTTT.

The chain is built from TRBV7-2 and TRBJ2-1; 10 nucleotides match TRBD2. The CDR3 spans 16 residues. V gave up 1 base and J gave up 7 bases; unmatched junction bases: 7. Per germline, CDR1 SGHTA and CDR2 FQGNSA. The CDR3 bases are TGTGCCAGCAGCTTAGAACTAGCGGGAAGACGGAATGAGCAGTTCTTC. Translating it yields CASSLELAGRRNEQFF.

V and J are TRBV7-6 and TRBJ2-1; no reliable D call. The CDR3 contains 15 residues. Germline CDR1 is SGHVS and CDR2 is FNYEAQ. V was pared by 4 bases and J by 0 bases, with 10 bases between. The CDR3 protein is CASSSYSVSYNEQFF. The CDR3 DNA sequence: TGTGCCAGCAGCTCCTATTCCGTCTCCTACAATGAGCAGTTCTTC.

The chain couples TRBV18 to TRBJ1-1; 8 bases fit TRBD1. The germline V gene has CDR1 KGHSH and CDR2 LQKENI. With V trimmed by 6 bases and J by 3 bases, 15 bases remained unmatched. The CDR3 length is 17 residues. The CDR3 DNA reads TGTGCCAGCTCCTCATCCGCCGGGACAGGAGGAGACACTGAAGCTTTCTTT. Translation gives CASSSSAGTGGDTEAFF.